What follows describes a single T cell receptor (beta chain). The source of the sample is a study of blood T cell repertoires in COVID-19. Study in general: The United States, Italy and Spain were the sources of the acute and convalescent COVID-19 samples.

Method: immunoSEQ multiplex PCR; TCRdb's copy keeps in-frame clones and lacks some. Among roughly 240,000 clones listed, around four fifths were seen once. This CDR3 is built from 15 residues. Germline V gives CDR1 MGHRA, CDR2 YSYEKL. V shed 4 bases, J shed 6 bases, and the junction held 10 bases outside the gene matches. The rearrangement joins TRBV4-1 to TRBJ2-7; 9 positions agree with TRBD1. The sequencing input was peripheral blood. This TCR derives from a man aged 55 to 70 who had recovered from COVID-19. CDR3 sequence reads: CASSLTGTGTGEQYF. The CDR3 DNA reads TGCGCCAGCAGCCTTACCGGGACAGGGACAGGCGAGCAGTACTTC.